The source of this T cell receptor (beta chain) is a study of blood T cell repertoires in COVID-19. Study-wide context: Samples of COVID-19 (acute and convalescent) were obtained from the United States, Italy and Spain. Nucleic acid was either cDNA or gDNA, and it came from T cells, B-cell-depleted T cells, or PBMCs.

In the original workflow: Amplification with reference gene primers provided the estimates of nucleated cell counts. Profiling relied on immunoSEQ multiplex PCR, and the TCRdb table lists in-frame clones only, not all of them. Clone size and the V and J calls come from that table; the DNA yielded D and trimming. The table has approximately 380,000 clones, approximately 81% seen once. This CDR3 region has 12 residues. V dropped 5 bases and J dropped 9 bases, with 11 bases sitting between them. Germline-derived CDR1 and CDR2 are SNHLY and FYNNEI. The sequenced sample consisted of peripheral blood. The V gene is TRBV2, the J gene TRBJ1-5; TRBD1 might be the D (6 bases). This TCR came from a woman aged 18-30 years with acute or convalescent COVID-19. This CDR3 is CASSIQGPPQHF. CDR3 DNA sequence: TGTGCCAGCAGTATACAGGGCCCGCCCCAGCATTTT.